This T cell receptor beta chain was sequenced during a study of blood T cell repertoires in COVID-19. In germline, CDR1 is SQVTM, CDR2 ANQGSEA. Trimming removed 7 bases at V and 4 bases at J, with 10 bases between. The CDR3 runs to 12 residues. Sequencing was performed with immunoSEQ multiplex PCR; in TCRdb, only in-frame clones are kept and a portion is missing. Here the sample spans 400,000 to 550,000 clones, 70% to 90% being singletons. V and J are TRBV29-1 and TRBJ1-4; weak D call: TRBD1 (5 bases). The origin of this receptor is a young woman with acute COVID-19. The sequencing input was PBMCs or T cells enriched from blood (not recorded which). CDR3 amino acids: CSAGRLNEKLFF. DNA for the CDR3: TGCAGCGCGGGGCGGCTTAATGAAAAACTGTTTTTT. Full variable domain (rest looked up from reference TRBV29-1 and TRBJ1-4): SAVISQKPSRDICQRGTSLTIQCQVDSQVTMMFWYRQQPGQSLTLIATANQGSEATYESGFVIDKFPISRPNLTFSTLTVSNMSPEDSSIYLCSAGRLNEKLFFGSGTQLSVL.